In this sample, the clone carrying this T cell receptor beta chain turned up a few times. Its antigen is undetermined. Germline V CDR1 and CDR2: SGHDT, YYEEEE. CDR3 length: 12 amino acids. Trimming took 4 bases from V and 15 from J; bases not matched to a gene: 10. This entry belongs to a study of CD8+ T cells in alopecia areata. After isolation, RNA underwent reverse transcription to generate cDNA as the sequencing template. Here immunoSEQ multiplex PCR was the method, and the copy in TCRdb shows in-frame clones only, minus some. The data show 200,000 to 250,000 clones, with roughly two fifths seen just once and around 0.48% held by the top ten. Treatment here: oral pan-JAK inhibitor, 5-10 mg twice daily. The study's findings and limits: Sharing of TCRs across patients appeared less clear than in mice, possibly for HLA-related reasons.

Source: CD4+ T cells sorted from blood, taken around week 31, from a patient treated with tofacitinib. This chain connects TRBV5-6 to TRBJ2-1; 7 positions agree with TRBD2. The receptor was isolated from a human donor with alopecia areata. CDR3 nucleotides: TGTGCCAGCAGCAGAGGGACTATAGTTCGGTTCTTC. It yields the protein CASSRGTIVRFF.